The 16 T cell receptor beta chains in this list originate from one sample, sequenced in a study of regulatory T cells in long-lasting Graves disease. The time point: newly diagnosed GD, antithyroid drugs for less than 3 months. Researchers made the TCR library from RNA that was extracted from PBMCs. Arm-PCR with iRepertoire HTBI primers amplified the CDR3 regions for these TCR beta libraries. TCRdb re-called the multiplex PCR reads with MiXCR, one entry per CDR3 protein. The data show some 500,000 distinct CDR3 sequences, with 13% seen just once and 10% held by the top ten. The data also belong to a second study, concerning T cells in Graves' hyperthyroidism and ophthalmopathy.

Here the sequenced sample was peripheral blood mononuclear cells (PBMCs), taken at new diagnosis, from a patient treated with antithyroid drugs. The receptors come from a man aged 25-45 years with Graves disease.

This clonotype was counted ten times or more. This chain uses TRBV5-1 with TRBJ1-1; no definite D call. Germline assignment: CDR1 SGHRS and CDR2 YFSETQ. With 3 bases removed from V and 11 bases from J, the gap between germline ends came to 20 bases. This CDR3 is built from 14 residues. The CDR3 DNA reads TGCGCCAGCAGCTCACCGCAATCCGGCGACTTGGCTTTCTTT. This sequence encodes CASSSPQSGDLAFF.

This clonotype was seen a few times. This chain links TRBV7-9 with TRBJ1-2, with D unclear. Germline V CDR1 and CDR2: SEHNR, FQNEAQ (reference sequence). This CDR3 region has 14 residues. The V gene lost 3 bases and the J gene lost 2 bases, with 10 bases spanning the gap. The CDR3 reads CASSFGDWNYGYTF. As DNA, the CDR3 is TGTGCCAGCAGCTTTGGAGACTGGAACTATGGCTACACCTTC.

This clonotype was recorded many times. The chain is built from TRBV27 and TRBJ1-5; D might be TRBD1 (5 bases). V lost 5 bases and J 1 base, leaving 12 bases between the germline ends. The CDR3 is made up of 15 amino acids. Per the germline V gene, CDR1 is MNHEY and CDR2 is SMNVEV (reference sequence). The CDR3 region is CASSPREGSNQPQHF. CDR3 coding DNA: TGTGCCAGCAGTCCCCGAGAGGGGAGCAATCAGCCCCAGCATTTT.

In its sample, this clonotype was seen many times. J is TRBJ1-1 and V is TRBV3-1; D ambiguous. Deletions cut 1 base from V and 4 bases from J, with 4 bases between. The CDR3 sequence is 12 residues long. Germline assignment: CDR1 LGHDT and CDR2 YNNKEL (reference sequence). DNA for the CDR3: TGTGCCAGCAGCCAAGGGGCCACTGAAGCTTTCTTT. Amino acids: CASSQGATEAFF.

In this sample, this clonotype turned up many times. The chain uses TRBV27 and TRBJ2-7, with D hard to call. The CDR3 length is 14 residues. Germline lookup yields CDR1 MNHEY and CDR2 SMNVEV (reference sequence). The V and J ends lost 10 bases and 2 bases respectively, with 18 bases between them. Written as DNA, the CDR3 is TGTGCCACCTCCGGGCAGGAGCCCCCCTACGAGCAGTACTTC. This codes for CATSGQEPPYEQYF.

This clonotype was seen ten or more times. The chain employs TRBV6-1 and TRBJ2-7; tentatively, D is TRBD2 (6 bases). This CDR3 is 13 amino acids long. Germline V CDR1 and CDR2: MNHNS, SASEGT. V was cut by 5 bases and J by 7 bases, with 15 bases left in between. CDR3 DNA sequence: TGTGCCAGCAGTAAAAGGGACTCCCGGGAGCAGTACTTC. Translation: CASSKRDSREQYF.

This clonotype was counted between two and nine times. The V call is TRBV3-1, the J call TRBJ1-2; TRBD1 matches at 10 bases. The CDR3 spans 16 residues. CDR1 LGHDT and CDR2 YNNKEL come from the germline V gene (reference sequence). J lost 6 bases, V lost 3 bases, and 10 bases had no gene match. As DNA, the CDR3 is TGTGCCAGCAGCCACGTTCCGGGACAGGGGAGCGATGGCTACACCTTC. Protein sequence: CASSHVPGQGSDGYTF.

This clonotype appeared many times. The V call is TRBV6-5, the J call TRBJ1-4, with D possibly matching TRBD1 (5 bases). The V end lost 4 bases, the J end lost 5 bases, and 11 bases lay between the germline ends. Germline CDR1 is MNHEY and CDR2 is SVGAGI. This CDR3 is 14 amino acids long. This CDR3 reads CASSLGGSNEKLFF. For the CDR3, the DNA is TGTGCCAGCAGTTTGGGGGGTTCGAATGAAAAACTGTTTTTT.

The V gene is TRBV2, the J gene TRBJ2-2, with D tentatively TRBD1 (5 bases). Trimming took 7 bases from V and 4 from J, leaving 10 bases between them. This CDR3 is 13 amino acids long. Germline CDR1 SNHLY, CDR2 FYNNEI. CDR3 DNA: TGTGCCAGCATATCTGGGGCCACCGGGGAGCTGTTTTTT. It yields the protein CASISGATGELFF.

In this sample, this clonotype turned up a few times. A much larger clone differs by one base, so this may be a read error. The rearrangement links TRBV11-3 to TRBJ1-1, with a weak D call TRBD1 (5 bases). CDR1 is SGHNT, CDR2 YENEEA, per germline. This CDR3 has 19 residues. The CDR3 is CARALFRGPHQGEVTEALF. The CDR3 DNA follows: TGTGCCAGGGCTCTTTTCAGAGGCCCCCATCAGGGTGAAGTAACTGAAGCTCTCTTT.

Here the CDR3 DNA reads TGTGCCACCTCACAAGGCGGAGGAGGCACTGAAGCTTTCTTT. It is translated as CATSQGGGGTEAFF. The V and J genes are TRBV19 and TRBJ1-1, with unresolved D. The germline V gene has CDR1 LNHDA and CDR2 SQIVND (reference sequence). The CDR3 has 14 amino acids. Trimming left V 10 bases short and J 4 bases short, with 19 bases between.

This clonotype showed up many times. This chain's CDR3 is CASSYLGQGSGYTF. CDR3 coding DNA: TGTGCCAGCAGCTATTTGGGACAGGGTAGTGGCTACACCTTC. The chain carries TRBV7-2 and TRBJ1-2, with 9 positions matching TRBD1. The ends lost 4 bases at V and 7 bases at J; junction bases unmatched: 7. The germline V gene encodes CDR1 SGHTA and CDR2 FQGNSA. The length of the CDR3 is 14 residues. Full variable domain (remainder filled in from reference TRBV7-2 and TRBJ1-2): GAGVSQSPSNKVTEKGKDVELRCDPISGHTALYWYRQSLGQGLEFLIYFQGNSAPDKSGLPSDRFSAERTGGSVSTLTIQRTQQEDSAVYLCASSYLGQGSGYTFGSGTRLTVV.

V and J are TRBV5-1 and TRBJ2-1; D not certain. V dropped 0 bases and J dropped 3 bases, with 16 bases sitting between them. CDR1 and CDR2 from the germline V gene are SGHRS and YFSETQ. This CDR3 region has 17 residues. This chain's CDR3 is CASSLVDAAAGYNEQFF. DNA for the CDR3: TGCGCCAGCAGCTTGGTAGATGCCGCCGCTGGCTACAATGAGCAGTTCTTC. Based on the CDR3 plus reference TRBV5-1 and TRBJ2-1, the full variable domain is KAGVTQTPRYLIKTRGQQVTLSCSPISGHRSVSWYQQTPGQGLQFLFEYFSETQRNKGNFPGRFSGRQFSNSRSEMNVSTLELGDSALYLCASSLVDAAAGYNEQFFGPGTRLTVL.

In its sample, this clonotype was seen a few times. This chain links TRBV5-1 with TRBJ2-3, with D possibly TRBD1 on 6 matching bases. There are 15 residues in the CDR3. Germline V CDR1 and CDR2: SGHRS, YFSETQ. The germline V and J ends were trimmed by 7 bases and 0 bases, with 15 bases remaining between them. The chain's CDR3 is CASQMAGESTDTQYF. The CDR3 region has the DNA TGCGCCAGCCAGATGGCAGGGGAGAGCACAGATACGCAGTATTTT.

Many counts were recorded for this clonotype. The chain employs TRBV2 and TRBJ2-1; TRBD2 matches 8 bases. This CDR3 has 17 amino acids. Trimming removed 4 bases from V and 0 bases from J; junction bases left unmatched: 8. Germline CDR1 reads SNHLY; CDR2 reads FYNNEI. In DNA, the CDR3 is TGTGCCAGCAGTGCCTTCAGACTAGCGAGCTCCTACAATGAGCAGTTCTTC. The encoded protein is CASSAFRLASSYNEQFF.

This clonotype was recorded a few times. The chain links TRBV5-1 to TRBJ2-5, with 10 bases fitting TRBD2. Germline V gives CDR1 SGHRS, CDR2 YFSETQ. This CDR3 comprises 16 residues. The V gene end was trimmed by 0 bases and the J gene end by 3 bases; junction bases not matched to a gene: 5. The CDR3 here is CASSLGGLAEKETQYF. The DNA for the CDR3 is TGCGCCAGCAGCTTGGGAGGACTAGCGGAAAAAGAGACCCAGTACTTC.